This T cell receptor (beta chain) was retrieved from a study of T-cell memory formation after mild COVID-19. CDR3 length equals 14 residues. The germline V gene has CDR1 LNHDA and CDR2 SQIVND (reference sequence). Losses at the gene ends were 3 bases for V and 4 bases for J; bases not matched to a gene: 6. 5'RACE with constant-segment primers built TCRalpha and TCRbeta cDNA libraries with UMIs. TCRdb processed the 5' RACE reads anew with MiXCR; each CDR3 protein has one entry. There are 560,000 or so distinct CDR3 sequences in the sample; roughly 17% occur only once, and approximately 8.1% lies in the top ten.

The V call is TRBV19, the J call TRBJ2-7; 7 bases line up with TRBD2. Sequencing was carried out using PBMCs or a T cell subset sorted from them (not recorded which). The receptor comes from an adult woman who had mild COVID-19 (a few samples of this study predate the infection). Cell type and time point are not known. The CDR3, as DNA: TGTGCCAGTAGTATCGCCGGGACTACTTACGAGCAGTACTTC. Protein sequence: CASSIAGTTYEQYF.